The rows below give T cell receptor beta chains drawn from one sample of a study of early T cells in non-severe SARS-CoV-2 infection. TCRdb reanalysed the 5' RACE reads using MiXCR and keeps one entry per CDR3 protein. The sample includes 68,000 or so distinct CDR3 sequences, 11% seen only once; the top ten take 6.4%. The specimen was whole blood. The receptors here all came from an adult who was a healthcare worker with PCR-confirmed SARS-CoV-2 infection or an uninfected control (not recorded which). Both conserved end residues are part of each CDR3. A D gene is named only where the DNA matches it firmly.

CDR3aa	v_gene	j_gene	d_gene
CASSGTGRMTQYF	TRBV6-1	TRBJ2-5	TRBD1
CASSLRGDTIYF	TRBV11-2	TRBJ1-3	-
CASSFTSRRTEAFF	TRBV13	TRBJ1-1	-
CASSLTDEQFF	TRBV7-9	TRBJ2-1	-
CASKARGLENSNQPQHF	TRBV28	TRBJ1-5	TRBD1
CASSAQKKEKLFF	TRBV6-5	TRBJ1-4	-
CASQGAETQYF	TRBV2	TRBJ2-5	TRBD1
CASSLDPRAEYTLYEQYF	TRBV7-2	TRBJ2-7	-
CASSEGQTSGNTIYF	TRBV2	TRBJ1-3	TRBD1
CASSPPGTAQETQYF	TRBV18	TRBJ2-5	TRBD1
CSAARDTSYEQYF	TRBV20-1	TRBJ2-7	-
CASSPGLAGDEQFF	TRBV7-6	TRBJ2-1	TRBD2
CSARSGTGTYEQYF	TRBV20-1	TRBJ2-7	TRBD1
CASSETPGQGPIYGYTF	TRBV6-1	TRBJ1-2	TRBD1